These 3 T cell receptor beta chains originate from one sample sequenced in a study of T cell changes during pregnancy in multiple sclerosis (dated by TCRdb to between 2017 and 2020). The library was obtained by the immunoSEQ multiplex PCR assay. In its TCRdb copy, this immuneACCESS table keeps in-frame sequences only and misses some clones. Where compared with another copy, unresolved V genes explain less than half of these, and the others have no known cause. The sample includes some 48,000 clones, with around 90% observed a single time. Approximately 0.61% of the sample goes to the ten largest clones. This sample comprised CD4+ T cells from peripheral blood mononuclear cells, obtained after pregnancy. These receptors all stem from a female donor in good health, enrolled as a control in a pregnancy study.

This clone has a single count. V gene TRBV12-5 combines with J gene TRBJ1-6, with 8 nucleotides matching TRBD1. Germline V lookup: CDR1 LGHNT, CDR2 FRNRAP. Germline trimming cut 1 base from V and 6 bases from J; bases unmatched to any gene: 2. The length of the CDR3 is 15 residues. The CDR3 loop reads CASGLGQGANSPLHF. In DNA form, the CDR3 reads TGTGCTAGTGGTTTGGGGCAGGGGGCTAATTCACCCCTCCACTTT.

In nucleotides, the CDR3 is TGTGCCAGCTCACCACCGGGACTCAGCACAGATACGCAGTATTTT. Translation gives CASSPPGLSTDTQYF. This rearrangement joins TRBV18 to TRBJ2-3, with D perhaps matching TRBD2 (6 bases). The ends were cut back, 0 bases at V and 0 bases at J, with 7 bases in the middle. The CDR3 has 15 residues. The germline CDR1 and CDR2 sequences are KGHSH and LQKENI.

This chain connects TRBV18 to TRBJ1-2; D gene unclear. V was clipped by 5 bases and J by 1 base, with 8 bases between them. Germline V CDR1 and CDR2: KGHSH, LQKENI. The CDR3 has 13 amino acids. CDR3 sequence reads: CASSRELNYGYTF. The CDR3 nucleotides read TGTGCCAGCTCAAGAGAGCTTAACTATGGCTACACCTTC.